One and the same sample provided the 15 T cell receptor beta chains below, sequenced in a study of shared clonotypes between healthy human individuals. The assay was immunoSEQ multiplex PCR, and TCRdb's table has in-frame clones only and misses some. The top ten hold about 0.13% of the sample, which has about 2 million clones, roughly 95% seen once. Specimen: naive CD4+ T cells sorted from blood. Subset defined: CD45RA+ positively selected. These receptors originate from a man between 18 and 29 years old in good health.

The chain uses TRBV13 and TRBJ2-3, with a possible D match to TRBD1 (6 bases). Germline lookup yields CDR1 PRHDT and CDR2 FYEKMQ (reference sequence). The CDR3 runs 15 residues. V was cut by 5 bases and J by 4 bases, with 16 bases left in between. In DNA form, the CDR3 reads TGTGCCAGCAGCCGAAGGGTGGGGGCGGCAGATACGCAGTATTTT. It specifies CASSRRVGAADTQYF.

This clone was seen just once. V gene TRBV9 combines with J gene TRBJ2-3; TRBD2 matches 9 bases. The germline gives CDR1 SGDLS, CDR2 YYNGEE. This CDR3 region has 16 residues. V trimming: 4 bases; J trimming: 2 bases; junction bases outside the gene matches: 8. The CDR3 DNA reads TGTGCCAGCAGCCTAGCGGGACCCCAGGACACAGATACGCAGTATTTT. Amino acid sequence: CASSLAGPQDTDTQYF.

V gene TRBV5-1 combines with J gene TRBJ2-1; 10 positions agree with TRBD2. The CDR3 contains 15 residues. Per germline, CDR1 SGHRS and CDR2 YFSETQ. V was clipped by 4 bases and J by 3 bases; unmatched bases: 4. CDR3 amino acids: CASSPSGGDYNEQFF. For the CDR3, the DNA is TGCGCCAGCAGCCCTAGCGGGGGAGACTACAATGAGCAGTTCTTC.

To note about this clone: One junction end disagrees with the germline gene, perhaps due to a read error. The chain is built from TRBV6-1 and TRBJ2-5; 12 positions agree with TRBD2. The CDR3 totals 15 residues. Per the germline V gene, CDR1 is MNHNS and CDR2 is SASEGT. CDR3 DNA sequence: TGTGTCAGCCGAATCCCCTCTAGCGGGAGGGCTCGCCAGTACTTC. Its translation: CVSRIPSSGRARQYF.

V and J are TRBV4-3 and TRBJ2-5; D might be TRBD2 (5 bases). In germline, CDR1 is LGHNA, CDR2 YSLEER. This CDR3 is built from 13 residues. V lost 2 bases, J lost 4 bases, and 8 bases lay in between. The CDR3 loop is CASSQLGRETQYF. In DNA form, the CDR3 reads TGCGCCAGCAGCCAACTTGGGAGAGAGACCCAGTACTTC.

The chain's CDR3 is CASSVGADSSYEQYF. CDR3 coding DNA: TGTGCCAGCAGCGTAGGGGCGGACAGCTCCTACGAGCAGTACTTC. The chain employs TRBV9 and TRBJ2-7; possibly TRBD1 for D (6 bases). The CDR3 has 15 residues. Germline lookup yields CDR1 SGDLS and CDR2 YYNGEE. Trimming took 0 bases from V and 0 from J, leaving 10 bases between them.

Concerning this clone itself: The same CDR3 can be traced to other DNA sequences in this sample. The chain combines TRBV5-1 with TRBJ2-5, with D uncertain. Germline CDR1 is SGHRS and CDR2 is YFSETQ. V lost 0 bases and J 5 bases, leaving 8 bases between the germline ends. This CDR3 has 13 residues. CDR3 in DNA: TGCGCCAGCAGCTTGGCCTCGGAGGAGACCCAGTACTTC. Protein sequence: CASSLASEETQYF.

The chain employs TRBV29-1 and TRBJ1-1; TRBD1 might be the D (6 bases). This CDR3 comprises 13 residues. Trimming cost V 6 bases and J 0 bases, with 11 bases left between them. Per germline, CDR1 SQVTM and CDR2 ANQGSEA. CDR3 bases: TGCAGCGTGCGGACAGTCCTGAACACTGAAGCTTTCTTT. It codes for CSVRTVLNTEAFF. Full variable domain (remainder filled in from reference TRBV29-1 and TRBJ1-1): SAVISQKPSRDICQRGTSLTIQCQVDSQVTMMFWYRQQPGQSLTLIATANQGSEATYESGFVIDKFPISRPNLTFSTLTVSNMSPEDSSIYLCSVRTVLNTEAFFGQGTRLTVV.

The genes are TRBV5-1 and TRBJ1-6; D unresolved. Germline assignment: CDR1 SGHRS and CDR2 YFSETQ. The CDR3 is 15 residues long. The germline V and J ends were trimmed by 1 base and 4 bases, with 9 bases remaining between them. CDR3 in DNA: TGCGCCAGCAGCTTGAACAGCGATTATAATTCACCCCTCCACTTT. Translation: CASSLNSDYNSPLHF.

This chain uses TRBV19 with TRBJ2-3; tentative D call: TRBD1 (5 bases). The CDR3 consists of 15 residues. Germline lookup yields CDR1 LNHDA and CDR2 SQIVND (reference sequence). V lost 3 bases, J lost 1 base, and 11 bases lay in between. In DNA form, the CDR3 reads TGTGCCAGTAGTATCCAGGGAAAGGGCACAGATACGCAGTATTTT. Translation gives CASSIQGKGTDTQYF.

The chain links TRBV5-4 to TRBJ2-5; D unresolved. CDR1 is SGHNT and CDR2 is YYREEE in the germline V gene (reference sequence). Trimming shortened V by 4 bases and J by 5 bases, and 12 bases separated the two germline ends. The CDR3 length is 13 residues. The CDR3 DNA follows: TGTGCCAGCAGCCGTGATATGTCGGAGACCCAGTACTTC. It encodes CASSRDMSETQYF.

Notes on this clone: The sample contains more than one DNA sequence encoding this CDR3. V and J are TRBV5-4 and TRBJ1-5; D not certain. The CDR3 runs 15 residues. Germline assignment: CDR1 SGHNT and CDR2 YYREEE (reference sequence). Trimming took 0 bases from V and 1 from J, leaving 8 bases between them. In DNA, the CDR3 is TGTGCCAGCAGCTTGGGGGGTGGGAGCAATCAGCCCCAGCATTTT. Protein product: CASSLGGGSNQPQHF.

The J gene is TRBJ1-5, the V gene TRBV9; possibly TRBD1 for D (6 bases). Trimming removed 4 bases from V and 3 bases from J, with 11 bases in between. The CDR3 is 14 residues long. The V gene's germline CDR1 is SGDLS and CDR2 YYNGEE. The CDR3 DNA reads as TGTGCCAGCAGCTCGGGACACTACAATCAGCCCCAGCATTTT. Its protein is CASSSGHYNQPQHF.

This clone occurred a few times. The chain is built from TRBV30 and TRBJ1-3; D uncertain. The germline V gene encodes CDR1 GTSNPN and CDR2 SVGIG (reference sequence). This CDR3 is 14 amino acids long. V was trimmed by 3 bases and J by 4 bases, leaving 13 bases between them. As DNA, the CDR3 is TGTGCCTGGAGAAGACGGATGGAGGGAAACACCATATATTTT. Protein product: CAWRRRMEGNTIYF. The full variable domain, rest sourced from reference TRBV30 and TRBJ1-3, is SQTIHQWPATLVQPVGSPLSLECTVEGTSNPNLYWYRQAAGRGLQLLFYSVGIGQISSEVPQNLSASRPQDRQFILSSKKLLLSDSGFYLCAWRRRMEGNTIYFGEGSWLTVV.

This chain connects TRBV30 to TRBJ2-2; 12 bases agree with TRBD2. Trimming cost V 1 base and J 7 bases; bases outside gene matches: 4. Germline V gives CDR1 GTSNPN, CDR2 SVGIG (reference sequence). The CDR3 length is 15 residues. The CDR3 DNA reads as TGTGCCTGGAGTGGGCTAGCGGGAGGGGTCGGGGAGCTGTTTTTT. Its protein is CAWSGLAGGVGELFF.